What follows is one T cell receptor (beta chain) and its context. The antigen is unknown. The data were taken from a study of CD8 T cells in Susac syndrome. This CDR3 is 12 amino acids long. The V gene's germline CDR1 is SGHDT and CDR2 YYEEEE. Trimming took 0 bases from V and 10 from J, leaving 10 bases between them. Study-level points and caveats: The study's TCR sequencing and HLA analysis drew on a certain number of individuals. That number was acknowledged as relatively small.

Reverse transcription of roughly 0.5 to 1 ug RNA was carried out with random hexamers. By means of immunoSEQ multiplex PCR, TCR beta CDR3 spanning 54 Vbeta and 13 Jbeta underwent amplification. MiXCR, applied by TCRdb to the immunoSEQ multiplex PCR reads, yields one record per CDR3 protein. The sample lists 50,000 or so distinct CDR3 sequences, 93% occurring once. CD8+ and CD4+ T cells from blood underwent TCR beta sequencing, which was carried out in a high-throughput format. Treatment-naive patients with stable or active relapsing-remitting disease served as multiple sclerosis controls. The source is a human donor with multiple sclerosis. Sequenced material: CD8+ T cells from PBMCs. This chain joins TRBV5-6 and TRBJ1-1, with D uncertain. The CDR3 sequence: CASSLEEVGAFF. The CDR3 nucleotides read TGTGCCAGCAGCTTGGAGGAGGTCGGAGCTTTCTTT. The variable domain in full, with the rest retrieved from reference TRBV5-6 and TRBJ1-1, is DAGVTQSPTHLIKTRGQQVTLRCSPKSGHDTVSWYQQALGQGPQFIFQYYEEEERQRGNFPDRFSGHQFPNYSSELNVNALLLGDSALYLCASSLEEVGAFFGQGTRLTVV.